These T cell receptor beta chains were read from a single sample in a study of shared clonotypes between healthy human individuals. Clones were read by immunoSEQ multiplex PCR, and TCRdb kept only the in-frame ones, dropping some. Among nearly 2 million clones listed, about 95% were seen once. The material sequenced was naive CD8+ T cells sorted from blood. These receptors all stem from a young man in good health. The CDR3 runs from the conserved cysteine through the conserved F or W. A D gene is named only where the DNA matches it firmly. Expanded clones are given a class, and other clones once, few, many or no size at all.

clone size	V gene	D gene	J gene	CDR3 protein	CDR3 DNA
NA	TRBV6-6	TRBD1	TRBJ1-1	CATIQGATEAFF	TGTGCCACCATCCAGGGGGCCACTGAAGCTTTCTTT
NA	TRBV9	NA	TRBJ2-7	CASSVEMTSYEQYF	TGTGCCAGCAGCGTAGAAATGACGAGCTACGAGCAGTACTTC
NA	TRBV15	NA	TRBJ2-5	CATSRENALASPQETQYF	TGTGCCACCAGCAGAGAAAATGCGCTAGCGTCCCCGCAAGAGACCCAGTACTTC
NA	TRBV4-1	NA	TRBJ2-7	CASSQSLAAAYEQYF	TGCGCCAGCAGCCAATCATTAGCGGCGGCCTACGAGCAGTACTTC
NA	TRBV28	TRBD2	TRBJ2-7	CASTLSLTGGEQYF	TGTGCCAGCACCCTAAGCTTGACGGGGGGCGAGCAGTACTTC
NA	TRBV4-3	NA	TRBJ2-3	CASSQGGEGADTQYF	TGCGCCAGCAGCCAAGGTGGGGAAGGCGCAGATACGCAGTATTTT
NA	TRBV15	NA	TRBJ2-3	CATSRDGGASTDTQYF	TGTGCCACCAGCAGAGATGGCGGGGCTAGCACAGATACGCAGTATTTT
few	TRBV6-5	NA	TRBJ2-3	CASSYREGTDTQYF	TGTGCCAGCAGTTACAGGGAGGGCACAGATACGCAGTATTTT
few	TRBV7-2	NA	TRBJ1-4	CASSLVPGTVEKLFF	TGTGCCAGCAGCTTAGTCCCCGGGACTGTTGAAAAACTGTTTTTT
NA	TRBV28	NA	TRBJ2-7	CASSSGAYEQYF	TGTGCCAGCAGTTCGGGGGCATACGAGCAGTACTTC
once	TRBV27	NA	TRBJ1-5	CASSWQTNQPQHF	TGTGCCAGCAGTTGGCAGACCAATCAGCCCCAGCATTTT
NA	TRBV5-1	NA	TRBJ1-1	CASSSGLTMNTEAFF	TGCGCCAGCAGCTCGGGACTCACCATGAACACTGAAGCTTTCTTT
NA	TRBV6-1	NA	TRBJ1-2	CASSESSADEESNYGYTF	TGTGCCAGCAGTGAATCGTCGGCCGACGAGGAATCTAACTATGGCTACACCTTC
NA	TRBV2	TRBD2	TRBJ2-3	CASRPTSGSTDTQYF	TGTGCCAGCAGACCAACTAGCGGGAGCACAGATACGCAGTATTTT
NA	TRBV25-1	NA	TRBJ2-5	CASSGHRGLRQETQYF	TGTGCCAGCAGTGGGCACAGGGGACTCCGGCAAGAGACCCAGTACTTC
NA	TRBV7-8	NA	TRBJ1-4	CASSPQYAFNEKLFF	TGTGCCAGCAGCCCCCAGTACGCGTTTAATGAAAAACTGTTTTTT
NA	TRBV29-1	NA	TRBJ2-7	CSVEDRDGGYEQYF	TGCAGCGTTGAAGATCGGGACGGAGGCTACGAGCAGTACTTC
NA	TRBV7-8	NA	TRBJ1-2	CASSSRALSSYTF	TGTGCCAGCAGCTCCCGGGCCCTTTCCAGCTACACCTTC
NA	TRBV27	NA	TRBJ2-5	CASSPSRGQETQYF	TGTGCCAGCAGTCCCTCCAGGGGCCAAGAGACCCAGTACTTC
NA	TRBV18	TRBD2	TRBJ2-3	CASSPPLAGGPFPTDTQYF	TGTGCCAGCTCACCACCTCTAGCGGGAGGGCCTTTTCCCACAGATACGCAGTATTTT
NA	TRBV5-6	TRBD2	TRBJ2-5	CASNTGTSLRETQYF	TGTGCCAGCAACACCGGGACTAGTTTAAGAGAGACCCAGTACTTC
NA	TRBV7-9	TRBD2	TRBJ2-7	CASSLAMGGEQYF	TGTGCCAGCAGCTTAGCCATGGGAGGGGAGCAGTACTTC
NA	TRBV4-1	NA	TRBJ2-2	CASSQDGGAGRTGELFF	TGCGCCAGCAGCCAAGATGGAGGGGCAGGCCGCACCGGGGAGCTGTTTTTT
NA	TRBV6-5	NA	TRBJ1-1	CASSLTEASTEAFF	TGTGCCAGCAGCCTGACAGAAGCTAGCACTGAAGCTTTCTTT
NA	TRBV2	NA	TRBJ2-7	CASSEGQGGSYEQYF	TGTGCCAGCAGTGAAGGTCAGGGGGGCTCCTACGAGCAGTACTTC
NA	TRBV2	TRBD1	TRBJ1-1	CASRTETGGMNTEAFF	TGTGCCAGCCGGACCGAGACAGGGGGCATGAACACTGAAGCTTTCTTT
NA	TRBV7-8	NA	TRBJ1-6	CASSLLGQGNSPLHF	TGTGCCAGCAGCTTACTGGGACAAGGGAATTCACCCCTCCACTTT
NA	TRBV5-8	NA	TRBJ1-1	CASSSNSREIDTEAFF	TGTGCCAGCAGCTCCAACTCCCGGGAGATTGACACTGAAGCTTTCTTT
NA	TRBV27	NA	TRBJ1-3	CASSPGQSSGNTIYF	TGTGCCAGCAGCCCCGGACAGTCAAGTGGAAACACCATATATTTT
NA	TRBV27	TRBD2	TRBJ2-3	CASRKLAGGSDTQYF	TGTGCCAGCAGAAAACTAGCGGGGGGTTCAGATACGCAGTATTTT
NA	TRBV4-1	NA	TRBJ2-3	CASSQDVADTQYF	TGCGCCAGCAGCCAAGATGTCGCGGATACGCAGTATTTT
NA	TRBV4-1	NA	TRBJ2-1	CASSQEGSGEDNEQFF	TGCGCCAGCAGCCAAGAGGGATCAGGGGAGGACAATGAGCAGTTCTTC
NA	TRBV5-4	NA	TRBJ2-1	CASSSGNEQFF	TGTGCCAGCAGCTCGGGGAATGAGCAGTTCTTC
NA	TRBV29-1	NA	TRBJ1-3	CSVEFAGVDGNTIYF	TGCAGCGTTGAATTCGCAGGGGTGGATGGAAACACCATATATTTT
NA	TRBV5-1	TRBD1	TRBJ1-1	CASSSSGTGNAEAFF	TGCGCCAGCAGCTCTTCCGGGACAGGGAACGCTGAAGCTTTCTTT